This T cell receptor beta chain was retrieved from a study of shared clonotypes between healthy human individuals (dated by TCRdb to the early 2020s). For context, the study as a whole: The cohort included three men and two women between 18 and 49 years of age. To estimate repertoire size and how much clonotypes are shared between individuals, the study performed deep sequencing of blood TCR repertoires from five healthy adults. Libraries were prepared and TCR repertoires were sequenced by different laboratories using diverse techniques, in order to increase sequencing depth and limit assay-specific biases. Per donor, leukapheresis produced somewhere between about 0.94 and 9 billion PBMCs. What the work shows at the level of the full study, not this receptor alone: Pairwise subsampling indicated that sequencing depth was expected to affect the degree of clonotype sharing among donors. The genetic and exposure-history diversity represented was limited by the small number of donors. Sampling was restricted to blood, and TCR repertoires in tissues likely differ from the TCR repertoires found in blood.

From the cysteine up to the phenylalanine, the CDR3 has a length of 14 residues. Here the CDR3 DNA is all that survives: 42 bases in frame from base 1. Looking up the germline V gene yields CDR1 SGHRS and CDR2 YFSETQ. The V and J ends are trimmed by 0 bases and 6 bases, leaving 12 bases between them. Donors were healthy HIV-negative adults with no recently reported acute infections or vaccinations. Only Caucasian adults living in Nashville, Tennessee, USA were represented among the donors. For unsorted samples, approximately 81 million PBMCs were counted, and genomic DNA was extracted using the QIAamp DNA Blood Mini kit. Blood was obtained by leukapheresis, after which PBMCs were separated by Ficoll-Histopaque density gradient centrifugation and cryopreserved in liquid nitrogen vapor phase. Using the deep immunoSEQ assay, multiplex PCR amplified TCR CDR3 regions from genomic DNA. Genomic DNA extracted from each cell subset was distributed evenly over all wells of several immunoSEQ 96-well plates, and each plate served as one replicate. For unsorted PBMC, about 270 ng of genomic DNA, equivalent to 25,000 to 35,000 T cell genomes, went into each replicate PCR. Genomic DNA from unsorted PBMC was sequenced over ten immunoSEQ deep assay plates. The purified libraries were quantified using a Qubit 3.0 fluorometer, sized with a Bioanalyzer 2100, and then quantified again using the KAPA Library Quantification kit. Every immunoSEQ 96-well plate was sequenced on a separate single-read 150-cycle Illumina NextSeq 550 flow cell. The study's own analysis went as follows. The immunoSEQ output contained only junctional sequences without quality scores, so filtering could not match that applied to full-length reads. To assign V/J genes and CDR3, sequences were annotated using PyIR, a Python wrapper for IgBLAST v1.9, with IMGT germline references. Any read was removed if the V/J assignment was weak (E-value above 1e-6), the CDR3 was missing, or the read contained stop codons, out-of-frame junctions, or ambiguous translated residues. V3J clonotypes were defined as sequences sharing the same inferred V gene, J gene, and CDR3 amino acid sequence. To compute the percentage overlap between repertoires, the number of shared unique clonotypes was divided by the size of the smaller repertoire. Repertoire richness was assessed with RTK rarefaction, the Chao1 estimator, and Recon v2.1 estimates of unobserved clonotypes. Not all clones reach the TCRdb copy of this immuneACCESS table, which keeps in-frame sequences only. Checked studies attribute under half of the gap to unresolved V genes and leave the rest unexplained. That table gives V, J and clone size, and the DNA gave D and trimming. The sample table contains roughly 500,000 clones; only one count was recorded for 70% to 80% of them. The ten top clones hold less than 15% of the sample.

Remarks on this clone: What this receptor recognizes is not known. It has no much larger one-base neighbor in the sample; base qualities were not kept.

The source of this sequence is a woman in her 40s in good health. Some clones in this sample may be carry-over from other donors' samples. Sample: PBMCs. The chain uses TRBV5-1 and TRBJ1-2, and possibly TRBD1, on 5 matching bases. The CDR3 here reads CASSLVGREDGYTF. The DNA reads TGCGCCAGCAGCTTGGTTGGCAGGGAGGATGGCTACACCTTC.